Listed below are T cell receptor beta chains from one sample, sequenced in a study of blood T cells in healthy people across ages. TCRdb recomputed calls from the 5' RACE reads with MiXCR, one row per CDR3 protein. This table has 1.5 million to 1.9 million distinct CDR3 sequences, around 40% appearing once. The specimen sequenced was blood. These receptors were collected from a woman aged 18-29 years in good health. Each CDR3 is given with its conserved first and last residue. Fields, in order: J gene, clone size, V gene, D gene, CDR3 DNA, CDR3 protein. A D gene is named only where the DNA matches it firmly. Expanded clones get a size class; other rows say once, few or many, or leave the size out.

TRBJ1-4	few	TRBV20-1	TRBD1	TGCAGTGCTAGAGATTCAGGGGGCAGGGGTGAAAAACTGTTTTTT	CSARDSGGRGEKLFF
TRBJ1-2	NA	TRBV5-1	TRBD1	TGCGCCAGCAGCTTTGGGACAGGGATGAGGGGCTACACCTTC	CASSFGTGMRGYTF
TRBJ2-7	NA	TRBV12-3/TRBV12-4	TRBD2	TGTGCCAGCAGTTCCACACTAGCGGAGTTCGAGCAGTACTTC	CASSSTLAEFEQYF
TRBJ2-5	NA	TRBV9	NA	TGTGCCAGCAGTGTAGGGGCGGTACAAGAGACCCAGTACTTC	CASSVGAVQETQYF
TRBJ2-7	NA	TRBV20-1	NA	TGCAGTGCTAGAGGTACAGTAAGCGAGCAGTACTTC	CSARGTVSEQYF
TRBJ2-1	NA	TRBV28	TRBD2	TGTGCCAGCAGTTTATACACGACTAGCGGGAGTTTCAATGAGCAGTTCTTC	CASSLYTTSGSFNEQFF
TRBJ1-4	NA	TRBV15	NA	TGTGCCACCAGCAGACAGCCGGAACATGAAAAACTGTTTTTT	CATSRQPEHEKLFF
TRBJ2-4	NA	TRBV20-1	NA	TGCAGTGCTAGTGCTCTGGAGGCATATAGCATTCAGTACTTC	CSASALEAYSIQYF
TRBJ2-5	few	TRBV20-1	TRBD1	TGCAGTGCAACCTACGGGACAGGGGTTGAGACCCAGTACTTC	CSATYGTGVETQYF
TRBJ2-7	few	TRBV5-1	NA	TGCGCCAGCAAACCTACGTCCGGGACGGTTAACTACGAGCAGTACTTC	CASKPTSGTVNYEQYF
TRBJ1-1	many	TRBV5-1	NA	TGCGCCAGCAGGACAGGTCCTAACACTGAAGCTTTCTTT	CASRTGPNTEAFF
TRBJ2-1	NA	TRBV4-2	TRBD2	TGTGCCAGCAGCCCCGGGACTAGCGGGAGCGCAAGCTCCTACAATGAGCAGTTCTTC	CASSPGTSGSASSYNEQFF
TRBJ2-1	NA	TRBV4-2	TRBD1	TGTGCCAGCAGCGATCCGGGACAGATCTACAATGAGCAGTTCTTC	CASSDPGQIYNEQFF
TRBJ2-3	NA	TRBV20-1	TRBD2	TGCAGCGCTGTGGTAGCGGGAGTGAATACGCAGTATTTT	CSAVVAGVNTQYF
TRBJ2-1	NA	TRBV7-2	NA	TGTGCCAGCAGCGAAGGTCGGTCAACCTACAATGAGCAGTTCTTC	CASSEGRSTYNEQFF
TRBJ1-5	few	TRBV4-3	TRBD1	TGCGCCAGCAGCCCCGGGACAGGGGTCAATCAGCCCCAGCATTTT	CASSPGTGVNQPQHF
TRBJ1-1	NA	TRBV27	NA	TGTGCCAGCAGTTTAAATCGGGCAACTGAAGCTTTCTTT	CASSLNRATEAFF
TRBJ2-7	NA	TRBV4-2	TRBD1	TGTGCCAGCAGTCGGGGACAGAACAGTTACGAGCAGTACTTC	CASSRGQNSYEQYF
TRBJ2-5	NA	TRBV24-1	TRBD1	TGTGCCACCAGGGGACAGGGGGCGTACAATGAGCAGTACTTC	CATRGQGAYNEQYF
TRBJ2-7	many	TRBV2	NA	TGTGCCAGCATTGCGGGCTACGAGCAGTACTTC	CASIAGYEQYF